This T cell receptor (beta chain) emerged from a study of PD-1 blockade in classical Hodgkin lymphoma. The table came from immunoSEQ multiplex PCR; TCRdb's copy has only in-frame clones and leaves some out. The table has more than 95,000 clones, around 90% seen once. As for time point: cycle 4 day 1 (C4D1), after less than 7 weeks of nivolumab. Every single patient, without exception, relapsed after autologous stem cell transplantation, and brentuximab vedotin exposure varied. Best response was recorded as complete response, partial response or progressive disease. This CDR3 is built from 12 residues. Trimming shortened V by 5 bases and J by 6 bases, and 11 bases separated the two germline ends. Germline lookup yields CDR1 SEHNR and CDR2 FQNEAQ (reference sequence).

This specimen consisted of peripheral blood mononuclear cells (PBMCs), obtained before the fourth cycle of nivolumab. The source is a human donor with classical Hodgkin lymphoma. This chain uses TRBV7-9 with TRBJ2-7, with D possibly TRBD2 on 5 matching bases. CDR3 loop: CASSRTGSEQYF. CDR3 bases: TGTGCCAGCAGCAGGACGGGGTCCGAGCAGTACTTC.